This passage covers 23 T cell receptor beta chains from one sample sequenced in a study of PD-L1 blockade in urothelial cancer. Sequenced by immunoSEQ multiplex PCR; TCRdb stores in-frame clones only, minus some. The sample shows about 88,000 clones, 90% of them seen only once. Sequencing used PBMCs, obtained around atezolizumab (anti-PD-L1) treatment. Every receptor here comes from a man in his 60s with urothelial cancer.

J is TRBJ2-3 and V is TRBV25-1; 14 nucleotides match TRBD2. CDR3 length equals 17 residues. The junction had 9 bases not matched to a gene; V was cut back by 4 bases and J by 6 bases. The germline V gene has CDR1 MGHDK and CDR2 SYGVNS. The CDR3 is CASSAPPGLAGEDTQYF. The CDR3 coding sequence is TGTGCCAGCAGTGCACCCCCGGGACTAGCGGGAGAGGATACGCAGTATTTT.

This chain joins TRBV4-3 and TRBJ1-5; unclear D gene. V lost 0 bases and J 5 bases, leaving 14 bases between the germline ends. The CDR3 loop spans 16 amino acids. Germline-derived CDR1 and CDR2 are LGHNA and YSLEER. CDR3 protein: CASSQDARAMHQPQHF. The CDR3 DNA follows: TGCGCCAGCAGCCAAGATGCGAGGGCCATGCATCAGCCCCAGCATTTT.

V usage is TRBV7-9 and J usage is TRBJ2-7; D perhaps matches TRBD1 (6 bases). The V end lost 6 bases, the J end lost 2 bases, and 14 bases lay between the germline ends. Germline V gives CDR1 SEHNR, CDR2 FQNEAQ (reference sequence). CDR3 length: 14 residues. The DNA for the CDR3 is TGTGCCAGCAGTTCAACAGGGTATGCCTACGAGCAGTACTTC. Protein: CASSSTGYAYEQYF.

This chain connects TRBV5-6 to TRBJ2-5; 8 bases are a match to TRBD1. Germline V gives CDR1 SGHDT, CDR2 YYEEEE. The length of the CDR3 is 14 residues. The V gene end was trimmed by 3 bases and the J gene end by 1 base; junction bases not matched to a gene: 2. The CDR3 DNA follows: TGTGCCAGCAGCTCAGGACAGGGCCAAGAGACCCAGTACTTC. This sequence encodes CASSSGQGQETQYF.

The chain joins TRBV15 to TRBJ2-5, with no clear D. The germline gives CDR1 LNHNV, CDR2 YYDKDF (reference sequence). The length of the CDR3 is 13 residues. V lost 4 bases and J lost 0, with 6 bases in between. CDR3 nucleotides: TGTGCCACCAGCACCGGGTACCAAGAGACCCAGTACTTC. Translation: CATSTGYQETQYF.

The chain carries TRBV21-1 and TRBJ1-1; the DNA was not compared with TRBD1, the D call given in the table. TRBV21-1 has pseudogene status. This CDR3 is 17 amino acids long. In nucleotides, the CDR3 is TGTGCCAGCAGCAAAGGAAGGGGGCATGGGGAGGACACTGAAGCTTTCTTT. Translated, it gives CASSKGRGHGEDTEAFF.

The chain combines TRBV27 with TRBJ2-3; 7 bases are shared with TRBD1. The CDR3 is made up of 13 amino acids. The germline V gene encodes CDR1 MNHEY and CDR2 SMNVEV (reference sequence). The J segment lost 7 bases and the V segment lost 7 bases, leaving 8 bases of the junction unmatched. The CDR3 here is CASKTGERHTQYF. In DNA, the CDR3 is TGTGCCAGCAAAACAGGGGAGCGACATACGCAGTATTTT.

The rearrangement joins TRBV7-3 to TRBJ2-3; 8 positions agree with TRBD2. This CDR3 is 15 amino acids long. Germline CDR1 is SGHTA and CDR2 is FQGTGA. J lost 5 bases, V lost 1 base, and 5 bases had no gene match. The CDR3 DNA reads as TGTGCCAGCAGCTTAAGCGGGGGGCCAGGAGATACGCAGTATTTT. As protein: CASSLSGGPGDTQYF.

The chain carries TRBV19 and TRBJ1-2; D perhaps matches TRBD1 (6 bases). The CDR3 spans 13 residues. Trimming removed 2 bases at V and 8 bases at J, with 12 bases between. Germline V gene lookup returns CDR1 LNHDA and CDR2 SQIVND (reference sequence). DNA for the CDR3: TGTGCCAGTAGTATAAGGCAGGGGAACGGCTACACCTTC. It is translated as CASSIRQGNGYTF.

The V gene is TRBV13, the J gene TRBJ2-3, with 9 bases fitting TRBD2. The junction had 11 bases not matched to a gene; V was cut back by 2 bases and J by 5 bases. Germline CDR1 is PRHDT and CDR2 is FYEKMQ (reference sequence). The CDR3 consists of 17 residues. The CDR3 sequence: CASSLQGWRGGIDTQYF. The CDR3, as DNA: TGTGCCAGCAGCTTACAGGGGTGGCGGGGGGGCATAGATACGCAGTATTTT.

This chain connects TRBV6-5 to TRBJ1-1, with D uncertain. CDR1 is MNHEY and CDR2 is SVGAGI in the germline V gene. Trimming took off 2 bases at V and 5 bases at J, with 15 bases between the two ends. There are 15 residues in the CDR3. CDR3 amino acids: CASSYLRGVGTEAFF. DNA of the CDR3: TGTGCCAGCAGTTACCTCCGGGGTGTTGGGACTGAAGCTTTCTTT.

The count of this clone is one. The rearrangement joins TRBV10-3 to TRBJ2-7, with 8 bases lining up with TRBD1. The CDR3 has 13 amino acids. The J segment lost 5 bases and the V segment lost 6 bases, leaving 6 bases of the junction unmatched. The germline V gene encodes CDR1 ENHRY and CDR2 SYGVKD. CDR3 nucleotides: TGTGCCATCAGCGACAGGGGTTCCCACGAGCAGTACTTC. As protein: CAISDRGSHEQYF.

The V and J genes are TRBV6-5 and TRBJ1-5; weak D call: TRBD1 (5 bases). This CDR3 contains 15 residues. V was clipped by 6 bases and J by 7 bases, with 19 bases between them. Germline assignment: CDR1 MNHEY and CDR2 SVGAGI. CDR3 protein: CASSTAGGGRQPQHF. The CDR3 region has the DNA TGTGCCAGCAGCACAGCCGGCGGGGGTCGACAGCCCCAGCATTTT.

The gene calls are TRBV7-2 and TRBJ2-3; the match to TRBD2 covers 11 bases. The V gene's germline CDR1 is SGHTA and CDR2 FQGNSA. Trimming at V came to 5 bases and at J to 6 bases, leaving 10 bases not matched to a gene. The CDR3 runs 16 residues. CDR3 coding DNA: TGTGCCAGCAGCAATGGACTAGCGGGTTTGATGGATACGCAGTATTTT. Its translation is CASSNGLAGLMDTQYF. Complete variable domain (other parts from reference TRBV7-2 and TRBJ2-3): GAGVSQSPSNKVTEKGKDVELRCDPISGHTALYWYRQSLGQGLEFLIYFQGNSAPDKSGLPSDRFSAERTGGSVSTLTIQRTQQEDSAVYLCASSNGLAGLMDTQYFGPGTRLTVL.

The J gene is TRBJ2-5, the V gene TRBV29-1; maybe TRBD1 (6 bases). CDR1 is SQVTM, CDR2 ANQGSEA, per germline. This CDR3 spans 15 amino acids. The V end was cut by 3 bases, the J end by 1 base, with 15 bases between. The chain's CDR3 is CSVDSAGVTQETQYF. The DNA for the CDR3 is TGCAGCGTTGATTCCGCAGGGGTTACCCAAGAGACCCAGTACTTC.

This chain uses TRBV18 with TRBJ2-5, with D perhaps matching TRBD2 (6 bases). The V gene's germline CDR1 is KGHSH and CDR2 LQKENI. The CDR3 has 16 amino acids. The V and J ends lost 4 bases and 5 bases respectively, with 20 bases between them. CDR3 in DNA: TGTGCCAGCTCACTTTCCACTGGGACCAGCGGGGAGACCCAGTACTTC. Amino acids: CASSLSTGTSGETQYF.

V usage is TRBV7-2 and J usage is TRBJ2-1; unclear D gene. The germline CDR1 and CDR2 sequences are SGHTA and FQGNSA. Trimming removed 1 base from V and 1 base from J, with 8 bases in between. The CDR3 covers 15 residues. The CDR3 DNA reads TGTGCCAGCAGCTTAGTGGCAGATTCCTACAATGAGCAGTTCTTC. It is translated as CASSLVADSYNEQFF.

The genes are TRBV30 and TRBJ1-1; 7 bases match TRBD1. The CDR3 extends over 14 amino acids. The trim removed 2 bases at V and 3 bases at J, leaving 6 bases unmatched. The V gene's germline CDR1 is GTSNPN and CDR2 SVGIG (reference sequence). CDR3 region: CAWSRQQGYTEAFF. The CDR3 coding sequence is TGTGCCTGGAGTCGGCAACAGGGGTACACTGAAGCTTTCTTT.

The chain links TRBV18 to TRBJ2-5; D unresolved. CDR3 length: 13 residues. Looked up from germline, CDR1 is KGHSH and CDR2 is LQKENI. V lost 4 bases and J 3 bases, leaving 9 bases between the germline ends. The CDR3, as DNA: TGTGCCAGCTCACTACACCGGGAAGAGACCCAGTACTTC. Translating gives CASSLHREETQYF.

The chain's CDR3 is CASSLYRGLADTIYF. CDR3 in DNA: TGTGCCAGCAGCCTTTACAGGGGCCTCGCGGACACCATATATTTT. The chain joins TRBV7-8 to TRBJ1-3; TRBD1 aligns across 7 bases. V was clipped by 5 bases and J by 8 bases; unmatched bases: 12. Germline V gives CDR1 SGHVS, CDR2 FQNEAQ. The CDR3 spans 15 residues.

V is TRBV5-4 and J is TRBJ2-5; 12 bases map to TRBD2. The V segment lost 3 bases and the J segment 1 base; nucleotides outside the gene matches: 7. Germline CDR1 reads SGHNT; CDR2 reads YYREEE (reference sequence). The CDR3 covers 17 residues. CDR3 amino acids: CASSSGLAGRTQETQYF. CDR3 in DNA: TGTGCCAGCAGCTCCGGACTAGCGGGACGAACCCAAGAGACCCAGTACTTC.

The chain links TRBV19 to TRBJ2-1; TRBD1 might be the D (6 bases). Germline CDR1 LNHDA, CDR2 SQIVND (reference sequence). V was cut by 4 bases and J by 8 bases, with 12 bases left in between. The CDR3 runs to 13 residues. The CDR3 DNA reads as TGTGCCAGTAGTAGAACAGGGCCCTATGAGCAGTTCTTC. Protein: CASSRTGPYEQFF.

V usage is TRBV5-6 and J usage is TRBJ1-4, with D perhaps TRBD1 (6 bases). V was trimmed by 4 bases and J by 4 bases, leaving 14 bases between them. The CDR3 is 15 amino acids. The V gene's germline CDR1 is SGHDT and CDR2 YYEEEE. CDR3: CASSLGTYRNEKLFF. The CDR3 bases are TGTGCCAGCAGCCTAGGGACATACCGTAATGAAAAACTGTTTTTT.